This T cell receptor (beta chain) was identified in a study of blood T cell repertoires in COVID-19. Study in general: Sites across the United States, Italy and Spain contributed samples from acute and convalescent COVID-19. T cells, B-cell-depleted T cells, or PBMCs supplied cDNA or gDNA.

Under the authors' procedure: From reference gene primer amplification, estimates of nucleated cell counts were derived. Data came from immunoSEQ multiplex PCR; TCRdb stores just in-frame clones and leaves some out. V and J calls and clone size are those listed in that table; D and trimming were worked out from the DNA. The sample includes about 65,000 clones, around 93% of them seen just once. Germline V gene data show CDR1 as MDHEN and CDR2 as SYDVKM. After removal of 3 bases from V and 5 bases from J, the junction contained 6 bases not matched to a gene. This CDR3 is 14 amino acids long. The chain employs TRBV28 and TRBJ1-2, with TRBD1 identical over 7 bases. Specimen: peripheral blood. The source of this sequence is a man in his 70s with active COVID-19. As DNA, the CDR3 is TGTGCCAGCAGTTTCCCAGGACAGGTATATGGCTACACCTTC. Its translation is CASSFPGQVYGYTF.